This record looks at one T cell receptor (beta chain) sequence and its context. Its antigen is unidentified. Primers for the PCR totalled 60 Vbeta and 13 Jbeta. Sequencing used immunoSEQ multiplex PCR; TCRdb keeps in-frame clones, though not all of them. The sample gives 150,000 to 200,000 clones, about four fifths of which show up once; around 1.6% is in the top ten. Between the trimmed V and J ends, which lost 0 bases and 6 bases, there was a span of 15 bases. CDR1 and CDR2 (germline): SGHRS, YFSETQ. The CDR3 loop spans 16 amino acids. The data derive from a study of cytomegalovirus exposure and HLA in healthy donors. Study findings and constraints: The study recorded 150 to 200 TCR beta chains that were cytomegalovirus-associated. Several of the most significant clusters appeared, in a later analysis, to be linked to common viral pathogens.

The sequenced sample was PBMCs. The TCR sequence derives from a man aged 45-65 years in good health and CMV-seronegative. The chain employs TRBV5-1 and TRBJ2-2; TRBD1 might be the D (5 bases). The CDR3 sequence is CASSLGVRVESGELFF. CDR3 nucleotides: TGCGCCAGCAGCTTGGGAGTCAGGGTGGAATCCGGGGAGCTGTTTTTT. Full variable domain (missing parts from reference TRBV5-1 and TRBJ2-2): KAGVTQTPRYLIKTRGQQVTLSCSPISGHRSVSWYQQTPGQGLQFLFEYFSETQRNKGNFPGRFSGRQFSNSRSEMNVSTLELGDSALYLCASSLGVRVESGELFFGEGSRLTVL.